The clone carrying this TCR beta chain was observed a handful of times. The entry originates in a study of T cell changes during pregnancy in multiple sclerosis. This CDR3 spans 15 amino acids. Germline loops: CDR1 LNHDA, CDR2 SQIVND (reference sequence). V was shortened by 8 bases and J by 0 bases, with 14 bases between the two germline ends. Here immunoSEQ multiplex PCR was the method, and the copy in TCRdb shows in-frame clones only, minus some. The table shows 40,000 to 50,000 clones, with 84% occurring only once. The source is a female donor with multiple sclerosis, enrolled in a pregnancy study. The material sequenced was CD4+ T cells from peripheral blood mononuclear cells, taken before pregnancy. V and J are TRBV19 and TRBJ1-5, with D possibly matching TRBD1 (6 bases). CDR3 DNA: TGTGCCAGTGCATCGTTGGGGGCTAGCAATCAGCCCCAGCATTTT. Encoded protein: CASASLGASNQPQHF.